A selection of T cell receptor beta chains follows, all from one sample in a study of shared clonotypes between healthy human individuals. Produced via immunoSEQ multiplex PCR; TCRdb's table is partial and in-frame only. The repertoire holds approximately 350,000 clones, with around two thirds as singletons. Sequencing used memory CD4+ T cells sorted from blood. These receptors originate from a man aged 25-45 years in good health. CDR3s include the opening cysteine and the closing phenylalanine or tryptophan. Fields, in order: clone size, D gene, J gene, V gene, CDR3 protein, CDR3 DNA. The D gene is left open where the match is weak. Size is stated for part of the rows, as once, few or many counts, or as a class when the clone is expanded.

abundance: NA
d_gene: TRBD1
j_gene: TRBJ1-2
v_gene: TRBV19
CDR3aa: CASRSTGLGRYTF
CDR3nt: TGTGCCAGTAGATCGACAGGGCTAGGAAGATACACCTTC

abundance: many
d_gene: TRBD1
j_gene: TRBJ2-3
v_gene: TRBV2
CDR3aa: CASRRGQGLSSTDTQYF
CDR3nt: TGTGCCAGCAGACGGGGACAGGGATTATCTAGCACAGATACGCAGTATTTT

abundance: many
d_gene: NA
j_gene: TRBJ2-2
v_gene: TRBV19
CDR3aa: CASIGVPQNTGELFF
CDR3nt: TGTGCCAGTATTGGAGTACCCCAGAACACCGGGGAGCTGTTTTTT

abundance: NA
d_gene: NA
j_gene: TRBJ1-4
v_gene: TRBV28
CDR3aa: CASSTRGGAPQLFF
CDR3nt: TGTGCCAGCAGTACTCGGGGGGGAGCTCCGCAACTGTTTTTT

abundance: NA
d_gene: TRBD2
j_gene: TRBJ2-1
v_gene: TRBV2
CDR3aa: CASRGRAYNEQFF
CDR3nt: TGTGCCAGCAGGGGGAGGGCCTACAATGAGCAGTTCTTC

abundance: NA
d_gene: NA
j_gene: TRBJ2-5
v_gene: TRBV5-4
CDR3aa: CASSLSNMETQYF
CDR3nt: TGTGCCAGCAGCCTCTCGAACATGGAGACCCAGTACTTC

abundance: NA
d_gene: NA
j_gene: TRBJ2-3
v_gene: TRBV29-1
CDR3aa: CSVESTDTQYF
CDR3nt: TGCAGCGTTGAATCCACAGATACGCAGTATTTT

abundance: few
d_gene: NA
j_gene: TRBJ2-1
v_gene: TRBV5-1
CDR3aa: CASSPGTPASSYNEQFF
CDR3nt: TGCGCCAGCAGCCCTGGGACTCCTGCTAGCTCCTACAATGAGCAGTTCTTC

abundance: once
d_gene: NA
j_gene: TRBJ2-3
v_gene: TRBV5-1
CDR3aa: CASSLDPSDTQYF
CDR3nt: TGCGCCAGCAGCTTGGATCCCTCAGATACGCAGTATTTT

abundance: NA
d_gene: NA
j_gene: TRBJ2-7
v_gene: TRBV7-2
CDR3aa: CASRGGLSSYEQYF
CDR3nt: TGTGCCAGCAGAGGGGGGCTAAGCTCCTACGAGCAGTACTTC

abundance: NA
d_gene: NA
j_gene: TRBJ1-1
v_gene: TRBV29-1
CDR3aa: CSGQLNTEAFF
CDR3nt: TGCAGTGGACAGTTAAACACTGAAGCTTTCTTT

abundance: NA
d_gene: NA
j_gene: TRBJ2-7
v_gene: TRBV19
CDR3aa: CASSPTRSFSSYEQYF
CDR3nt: TGTGCCAGTAGTCCGACCCGGTCTTTTAGCTCCTACGAGCAGTACTTC

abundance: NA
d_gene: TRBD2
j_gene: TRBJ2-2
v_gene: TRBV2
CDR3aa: CASSSGSTGELFF
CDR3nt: TGTGCCAGCAGTAGCGGGAGCACCGGGGAGCTGTTTTTT

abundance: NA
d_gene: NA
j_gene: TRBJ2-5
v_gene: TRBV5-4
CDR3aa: CASRSDGGPQYF
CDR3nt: TGTGCCAGCAGGTCCGACGGAGGTCCCCAGTACTTC

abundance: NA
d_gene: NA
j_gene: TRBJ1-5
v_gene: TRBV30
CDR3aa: CAWSASTAGGGQPQHF
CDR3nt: TGTGCCTGGAGTGCATCAACGGCCGGGGGAGGGCAGCCCCAGCATTTT

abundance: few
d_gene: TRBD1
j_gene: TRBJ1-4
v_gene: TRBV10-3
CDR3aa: CAISEIPGTGGEKLFF
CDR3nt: TGTGCCATCAGTGAAATCCCCGGGACAGGGGGTGAAAAACTGTTTTTT

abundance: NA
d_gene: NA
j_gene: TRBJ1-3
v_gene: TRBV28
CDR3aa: CASSLGGTGNTIYF
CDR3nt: TGTGCCAGCAGTTTAGGAGGGACTGGAAACACCATATATTTT

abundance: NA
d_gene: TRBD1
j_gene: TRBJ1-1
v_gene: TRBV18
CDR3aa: CASSLLLLQGERFDTEAFF
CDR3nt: TGTGCCAGCTCACTACTCCTCCTCCAGGGGGAAAGGTTCGATACTGAAGCTTTCTTT

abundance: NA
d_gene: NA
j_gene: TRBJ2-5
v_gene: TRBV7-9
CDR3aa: CASSWVRGETQYF
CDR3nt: TGTGCCAGCAGTTGGGTGAGAGGGGAGACCCAGTACTTC

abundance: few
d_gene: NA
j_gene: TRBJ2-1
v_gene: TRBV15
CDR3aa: CATSWPGNEQFF
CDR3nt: TGTGCCACCAGCTGGCCCGGGAATGAGCAGTTCTTC

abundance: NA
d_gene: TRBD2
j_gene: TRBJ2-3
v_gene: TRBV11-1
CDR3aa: CASSKGTSGRQGDTQYF
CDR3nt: TGTGCCAGCAGCAAAGGGACTAGCGGGAGGCAGGGAGATACGCAGTATTTT

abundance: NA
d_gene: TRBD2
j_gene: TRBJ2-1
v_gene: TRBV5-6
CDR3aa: CASSPRLAGGLYNEQFF
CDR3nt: TGTGCCAGCAGCCCAAGACTAGCGGGAGGCTTATACAATGAGCAGTTCTTC

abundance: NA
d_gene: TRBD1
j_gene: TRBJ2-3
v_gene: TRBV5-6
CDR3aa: CASSYGQGAQYF
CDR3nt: TGTGCCAGCAGCTATGGACAGGGGGCGCAGTATTTT

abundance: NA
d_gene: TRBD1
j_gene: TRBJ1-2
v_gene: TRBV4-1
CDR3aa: CASSPKTGSNGYTF
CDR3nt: TGCGCCAGCAGCCCCAAGACAGGGAGTAATGGCTACACCTTC

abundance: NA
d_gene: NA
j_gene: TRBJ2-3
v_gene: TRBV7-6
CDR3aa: CASSLSDFRDTQYF
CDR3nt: TGTGCCAGCAGCTTAAGTGATTTTCGGGATACGCAGTATTTT

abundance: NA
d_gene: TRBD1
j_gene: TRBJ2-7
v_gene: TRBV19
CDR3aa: CATRTGVGEQYF
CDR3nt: TGTGCCACCCGGACAGGGGTTGGCGAGCAGTACTTC

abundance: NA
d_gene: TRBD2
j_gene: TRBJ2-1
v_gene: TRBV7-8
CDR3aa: CASSRRLAGGSFRNEQFF
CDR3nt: TGTGCCAGCAGCCGGAGACTAGCGGGAGGCAGTTTCCGCAATGAGCAGTTCTTC

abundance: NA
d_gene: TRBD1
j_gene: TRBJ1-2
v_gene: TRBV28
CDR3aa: CASSPRGTNYGYTF
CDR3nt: TGTGCCAGCAGCCCCAGGGGGACTAACTATGGCTACACCTTC

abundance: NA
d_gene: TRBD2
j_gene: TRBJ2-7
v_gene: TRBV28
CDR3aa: CASMELAGGRSYEQYF
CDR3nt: TGTGCCAGCATGGAACTAGCGGGAGGGAGGAGCTACGAGCAGTACTTC

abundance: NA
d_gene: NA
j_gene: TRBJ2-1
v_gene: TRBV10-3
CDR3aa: CAISDSNEQFF
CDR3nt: TGTGCCATCAGCGACAGCAATGAGCAGTTCTTC

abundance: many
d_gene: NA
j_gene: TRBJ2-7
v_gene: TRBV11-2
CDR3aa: CASRPFRGGEQYF
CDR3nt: TGTGCCAGCCGCCCGTTTCGAGGGGGCGAGCAGTACTTC

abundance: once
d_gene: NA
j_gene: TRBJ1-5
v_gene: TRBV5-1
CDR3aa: CASSLDPGSGEPQHF
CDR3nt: TGCGCCAGCAGCTTGGATCCCGGCTCGGGGGAGCCCCAGCATTTT

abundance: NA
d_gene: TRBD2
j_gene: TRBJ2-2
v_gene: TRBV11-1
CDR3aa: CASSTGTINTGELFF
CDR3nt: TGTGCCAGCAGCACCGGGACTATAAACACCGGGGAGCTGTTTTTT

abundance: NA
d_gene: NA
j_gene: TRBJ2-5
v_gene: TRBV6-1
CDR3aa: CASSEINRWAAMETQYF
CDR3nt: TGTGCCAGCAGTGAAATCAACAGGTGGGCCGCAATGGAGACCCAGTACTTC

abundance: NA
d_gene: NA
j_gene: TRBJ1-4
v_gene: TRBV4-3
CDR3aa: CASSQGVTGLNEKLFF
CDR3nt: TGCGCCAGCAGCCAAGGAGTGACGGGACTTAATGAAAAACTGTTTTTT

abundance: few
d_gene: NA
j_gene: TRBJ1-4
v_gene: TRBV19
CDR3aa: CASSLARQSEKLFF
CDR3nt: TGTGCCAGTAGTCTGGCAAGGCAGAGCGAAAAACTGTTTTTT

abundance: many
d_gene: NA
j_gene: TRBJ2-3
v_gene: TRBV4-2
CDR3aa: CASSQERLAVTDTQYF
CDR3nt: TGTGCCAGCAGCCAAGAGAGGCTAGCCGTCACAGATACGCAGTATTTT

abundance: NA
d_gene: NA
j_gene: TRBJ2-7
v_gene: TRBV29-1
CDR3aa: CSVGVQGLHEQYF
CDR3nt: TGCAGCGTCGGAGTACAAGGGTTGCATGAGCAGTACTTC

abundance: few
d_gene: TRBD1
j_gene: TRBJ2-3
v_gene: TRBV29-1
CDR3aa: CSVVGQATDTQYF
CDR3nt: TGCAGCGTTGTGGGACAGGCAACGGATACGCAGTATTTT